The 25 T cell receptor beta chains presented below share a single source sample, sequenced in a study of post-analysis software for immune sequencing data. General observations from the study: Higher frequency in patients than in controls was seen for about five TRBV segments, with TRBV5-6, TRBV5-1 and TRBV20-1 among them.

TCR beta cDNA libraries included unique molecular identifiers. Each CDR3 protein gets one entry after TCRdb re-called the PCR reads with MiXCR. The top ten hold over 10% of the sample, which has approximately 440,000 distinct CDR3 sequences, approximately 46% seen once. The antigens for these receptors are not known. The sequenced material came from blood. These receptor sequences come from a girl aged 10 to 17 with multiple sclerosis.

The CDR3 is CASSLDYTDTQYF. The CDR3 DNA reads TGTGCCAGCAGCTTAGACTATACAGATACGCAGTATTTT. This chain joins TRBV7-3 and TRBJ2-3, with D possibly matching TRBD2 (5 bases). Trimming cost V 2 bases and J 3 bases, with 6 bases left between them. The CDR3 sequence is 13 residues long. Germline V gives CDR1 SGHTA, CDR2 FQGTGA.

On this clonotype: A read error may produce the germline difference seen at one junction end. The chain couples TRBV29-1 to TRBJ2-3, with D perhaps matching TRBD1 (5 bases). Germline CDR1 reads SQVTM; CDR2 reads ANQGSEA. This CDR3 comprises 13 residues. DNA for the CDR3: TGCAGCGTTGATCGCCTTCTGACAGATACGCGGTATTTT. This encodes CSVDRLLTDTRYF.

This clonotype was seen a few times. The chain recombines TRBV5-1 with TRBJ2-1, with D perhaps TRBD2 (5 bases). The V gene's germline CDR1 is SGHRS and CDR2 YFSETQ. The CDR3 is 15 residues long. The ends were cut back, 4 bases at V and 5 bases at J, with 16 bases in the middle. The CDR3 protein is CASSVSSQRDNEQFF. The CDR3 DNA follows: TGCGCCAGCAGCGTTTCGAGCCAGAGGGACAATGAGCAGTTCTTC. Variable domain in full (rest from reference TRBV5-1 and TRBJ2-1): KAGVTQTPRYLIKTRGQQVTLSCSPISGHRSVSWYQQTPGQGLQFLFEYFSETQRNKGNFPGRFSGRQFSNSRSEMNVSTLELGDSALYLCASSVSSQRDNEQFFGPGTRLTVL.

This clonotype was observed a handful of times. This chain uses TRBV15 with TRBJ2-5; TRBD1 or TRBD2 may be the D gene (5 bases each). V was cut by 1 base and J by 2 bases, with 8 bases left in between. The germline gives CDR1 LNHNV, CDR2 YYDKDF (reference sequence). The CDR3 runs 14 residues. This chain's CDR3 is CATSRGGVQETQYF. CDR3 DNA sequence: TGTGCCACCAGCAGAGGAGGGGTTCAAGAGACCCAGTACTTC.

Only a few counts were recorded for this clonotype. The chain joins TRBV7-9 to TRBJ2-4, with TRBD1 matching over 9 bases. The V gene's germline CDR1 is SEHNR and CDR2 FQNEAQ (reference sequence). The V and J ends lost 2 bases and 7 bases, in that order; junction bases with no gene match: 12. This CDR3 has 17 residues. Written as DNA, the CDR3 is TGTGCCAGCAGCTTACGACAGGGGGAGAAGGAGGCGAACATTCAGTACTTC. Translation: CASSLRQGEKEANIQYF. The complete variable domain, with remaining parts taken from reference TRBV7-9 and TRBJ2-4, reads DTGVSQNPRHKITKRGQNVTFRCDPISEHNRLYWYRQTLGQGPEFLTYFQNEAQLEKSRLLSDRFSAERPKGSFSTLEIQRTEQGDSAMYLCASSLRQGEKEANIQYFGAGTRLSVL.

V is TRBV24-1 and J is TRBJ2-5; TRBD1 matches at 10 bases. This CDR3 contains 15 residues. V lost 4 bases and J lost 5; bases outside the gene matches: 6. Looked up from germline, CDR1 is KGHDR and CDR2 is SFDVKD. CDR3 region: CATSDGTGAWETQYF. The CDR3 DNA reads TGTGCCACCAGTGACGGGACAGGGGCGTGGGAGACCCAGTACTTC.

The rearrangement links TRBV3-1 to TRBJ2-1; 8 bases match TRBD2. The ends lost 7 bases at V and 5 bases at J; junction bases unmatched: 13. This CDR3 has 16 residues. Looked up from germline, CDR1 is LGHDT and CDR2 is YNNKEL (reference sequence). The CDR3 here is CASTPTGGPNNNEQFF. CDR3 nucleotides: TGTGCCAGCACCCCCACGGGAGGGCCCAACAACAATGAGCAGTTCTTC.

This clonotype was counted only a few times. The V call is TRBV20-1, the J call TRBJ2-4; either TRBD1 or TRBD2 may supply D (7 bases each). This CDR3 comprises 12 residues. From germline, CDR1 is DFQATT and CDR2 SNEGSKA (reference sequence). With 3 bases removed from V and 13 bases from J, the gap between germline ends came to 16 bases. For the CDR3, the DNA is TGCAGTGCTAGGTTGACAGGGCGGGAGCAGTACTTC. Protein: CSARLTGREQYF.

The CDR3 nucleotides read TGCAGCGCAATCCTCGCGGAGGGACGCACAGATACGCAGTATTTT. This gives the protein CSAILAEGRTDTQYF. The chain has TRBV29-1 and TRBJ2-3, with D possibly TRBD2 on 6 matching bases. Germline CDR1 is SQVTM and CDR2 is ANQGSEA. The CDR3 is 15 amino acids. Trimming stripped 7 bases from V and 1 base from J, with 18 bases between.

The chain uses TRBV2 and TRBJ2-4; D is possibly TRBD1 or TRBD2 (5 bases each). The CDR3 spans 14 residues. Trimming removed 4 bases from V and 0 bases from J, with 7 bases in between. The germline gives CDR1 SNHLY, CDR2 FYNNEI. CDR3: CASSGGVAKNIQYF. For the CDR3, the DNA is TGTGCCAGCAGTGGAGGGGTAGCCAAAAACATTCAGTACTTC.

In the case of this clonotype: This CDR3 is missing its conserved last phenylalanine or tryptophan, likely due to a read error. The DNA of the CDR3 is TGCAGCGTACAGGGCCGGGAGACCCAGTACGTC. Translation: CSVQGRETQYV. This chain connects TRBV29-1 to TRBJ2-5, with D possibly TRBD1 on 6 matching bases. This CDR3 is 11 amino acids long. Between the trimmed V and J ends, which lost 6 bases and 5 bases, there was a span of 10 bases. Germline assignment: CDR1 SQVTM and CDR2 ANQGSEA.

The chain couples TRBV29-1 to TRBJ2-7; D gene uncertain. The J call could be wrong; TRBJ2-5 is a better fit for the DNA end. The germline gives CDR1 SQVTM, CDR2 ANQGSEA. This CDR3 contains 13 residues. CDR3 protein: CSTGEGSTETQYF. CDR3 nucleotide sequence: TGCAGCACCGGTGAAGGATCGACGGAGACCCAGTACTTC.

The rearrangement joins TRBV9 to TRBJ1-5; 8 bases align to TRBD1. CDR3 length: 14 residues. CDR1 SGDLS and CDR2 YYNGEE come from the germline V gene. V shed 0 bases and J 5 bases; nucleotides not matched to a gene: 1. The CDR3 nucleotides are TGTGCCAGCAGCGTAGAACAGGGGGATCAGCCCCAGCATTTT. Translation: CASSVEQGDQPQHF. Supplemented by reference TRBV9 and TRBJ1-5, the full variable domain reads DSGVTQTPKHLITATGQRVTLRCSPRSGDLSVYWYQQSLDQGLQFLIQYYNGEERAKGNILERFSAQQFPDLHSELNLSSLELGDSALYFCASSVEQGDQPQHFGDGTRLSIL.

The chain is built from TRBV20-1 and TRBJ2-7; the match to TRBD1 covers 8 bases. Germline-derived CDR1 and CDR2 are DFQATT and SNEGSKA (reference sequence). The V gene end was trimmed by 4 bases and the J gene end by 0 bases; junction bases not matched to a gene: 2. The CDR3 covers 13 residues. As DNA, the CDR3 is TGCAGTGCTAACAGGGGGAGCTCCTACGAGCAGTACTTC. Translation gives CSANRGSSYEQYF.

This clonotype was detected a few times. The rearrangement links TRBV7-2 to TRBJ2-3; no firm D call. The V gene's germline CDR1 is SGHTA and CDR2 FQGNSA. This CDR3 has 12 residues. V was cut by 2 bases and J by 5 bases, with 5 bases left in between. CDR3 bases: TGTGCCAGCAGCTTATGGGGAGATACGCAGTATTTT. This translates into CASSLWGDTQYF.

This clonotype was observed a few times. The chain carries TRBV5-1 and TRBJ2-1; 7 bases are shared with TRBD1. The CDR3 has 13 amino acids. V shed 4 bases and J 8 bases; nucleotides not matched to a gene: 6. CDR1 is SGHRS, CDR2 YFSETQ, per germline. The DNA for the CDR3 is TGCGCCAGCAGCCTGACAGGGTTCGATGAGCAGTTCTTC. Translated: CASSLTGFDEQFF.

The genes are TRBV2 and TRBJ2-3; TRBD2 agrees at 7 bases. This CDR3 comprises 13 residues. Germline CDR1 and CDR2: SNHLY and FYNNEI. The ends lost 6 bases at V and 2 bases at J; junction bases unmatched: 2. CDR3 nucleotide sequence: TGTGCCAGCAGGCGGGAGCTCACAGATACGCAGTATTTT. Residues: CASRRELTDTQYF.

This clonotype was seen more than once but under ten times. The V call is TRBV6-2 or TRBV6-3, the J call TRBJ2-5; TRBD2 matches 8 bases. The ends lost 4 bases at V and 1 base at J; junction bases unmatched: 5. Germline CDR1 is MNHEY and CDR2 is SVGEGT. This CDR3 spans 15 amino acids. This CDR3 is CASSSRGRTQETQYF. CDR3 sequence (DNA): TGTGCCAGCAGTTCGCGCGGGAGGACCCAAGAGACCCAGTACTTC.

The chain joins TRBV7-2 to TRBJ2-1; D is possibly TRBD2 (5 bases). Germline V gives CDR1 SGHTA, CDR2 FQGNSA. V lost 1 base, J lost 6 bases, and 13 bases lay in between. This CDR3 contains 15 residues. This chain's CDR3 is CASSLGWASPNEQFF. The CDR3, as DNA: TGTGCCAGCAGCTTAGGGTGGGCTAGCCCCAATGAGCAGTTCTTC.

This clonotype was picked up a small number of times. The V and J genes are TRBV29-1 and TRBJ2-1, with 13 bases lining up with TRBD2. V was pared by 4 bases and J by 4 bases, with 10 bases of the junction left unmatched. The germline CDR1 and CDR2 sequences are SQVTM and ANQGSEA. The CDR3 has 17 amino acids. The CDR3 here is CSVVGLAGELEYNEQFF. The DNA of the CDR3 is TGCAGCGTTGTCGGACTAGCGGGAGAACTAGAATACAATGAGCAGTTCTTC.

This clonotype was observed a handful of times. The chain couples TRBV5-1 to TRBJ2-1; 8 bases are shared with TRBD2. V lost 2 bases, J lost 0 bases, and 4 bases stayed unmatched. This CDR3 is built from 16 residues. The V gene's germline CDR1 is SGHRS and CDR2 YFSETQ. CDR3 nucleotides: TGCGCCAGCAGCTTCTCCGGGACTAGCTCCTACAATGAGCAGTTCTTC. Its protein product is CASSFSGTSSYNEQFF.

The V and J genes are TRBV29-1 and TRBJ2-7; D remains ambiguous. Trimming took 4 bases from V and 3 from J, leaving 10 bases between them. Germline V CDR1 and CDR2: SQVTM, ANQGSEA. The CDR3 has 12 amino acids. CDR3 protein: CSVAVAYYEQYF. DNA for the CDR3: TGCAGCGTTGCAGTGGCCTACTACGAGCAGTACTTC.

The chain couples TRBV25-1 to TRBJ2-3, with D hard to call. CDR3 length equals 15 residues. Trimming removed 2 bases at V and 1 base at J, with 10 bases between. Per germline, CDR1 MGHDK and CDR2 SYGVNS. CDR3 sequence: CASSETTRGTDTQYF. CDR3 nucleotides: TGTGCCAGCAGTGAAACTACACGGGGCACAGATACGCAGTATTTT.

About this clonotype itself: Sequence at one end of the junction differs from germline and may be a read error. This chain links TRBV12-3 or TRBV12-4 with TRBJ1-1, with a weak D call TRBD1 (5 bases). This CDR3 region has 14 residues. CDR3 bases: TGTGCCAGCAGTCAAGGACAAACGAACGCTGAAGCTTTCTTT. Protein sequence: CASSQGQTNAEAFF.

This clonotype has just a few counts. The chain carries TRBV20-1 and TRBJ1-5; TRBD1 agrees at 9 bases. The trim removed 3 bases at V and 3 bases at J, leaving 9 bases unmatched. This CDR3 has 16 amino acids. Germline CDR1 and CDR2: DFQATT and SNEGSKA (reference sequence). In nucleotides, the CDR3 is TGCAGTGCTAGGCCAGCACAGGGGGCTGTCAATCAGCCCCAGCATTTT. Its protein is CSARPAQGAVNQPQHF.